Many counts were recorded for the clone carrying this T cell receptor (beta chain). Both TCRalpha and TCRbeta chains were reverse transcribed with V-gene-specific primers. TCRs underwent 15 to 20 PCR cycles of amplification with a constant-region primer and V-primer adapter. TCRdb reprocessed the reads with MiXCR, giving one entry per CDR3 protein. The sample contains about 82,000 distinct CDR3 sequences, under 20% of which appear only once. These data belong to a study of low-dose radiotherapy and immunotherapy resistance in tumors. Study overall: Doses delivered to Cohort 2 were 1 Gy per fraction every two weeks, amounting to 13 Gy over 26 weeks. The 200 mg/m2 dose of intravenous cyclophosphamide was given every two weeks, one day before radiation and immunotherapy. A daily 300 mg dose of oral aspirin was taken by patients for four cycles from cycle 1 day 1.

The V gene's germline CDR1 is SGHVS and CDR2 FNYEAQ. This CDR3 region has 13 residues. Trimming at V came to 5 bases and at J to 15 bases, leaving 12 bases not matched to a gene. Specified time point: before trial treatment. The sequence came from a male donor with prostate cancer. This specimen was PBMCs, taken before treatment. The chain uses TRBV7-6 and TRBJ2-2; TRBD1 matches 7 bases. This CDR3 is CASSITSGDRLFF. In DNA, the CDR3 is TGTGCCAGCAGCATCACATCAGGGGACAGATTGTTTTTT.